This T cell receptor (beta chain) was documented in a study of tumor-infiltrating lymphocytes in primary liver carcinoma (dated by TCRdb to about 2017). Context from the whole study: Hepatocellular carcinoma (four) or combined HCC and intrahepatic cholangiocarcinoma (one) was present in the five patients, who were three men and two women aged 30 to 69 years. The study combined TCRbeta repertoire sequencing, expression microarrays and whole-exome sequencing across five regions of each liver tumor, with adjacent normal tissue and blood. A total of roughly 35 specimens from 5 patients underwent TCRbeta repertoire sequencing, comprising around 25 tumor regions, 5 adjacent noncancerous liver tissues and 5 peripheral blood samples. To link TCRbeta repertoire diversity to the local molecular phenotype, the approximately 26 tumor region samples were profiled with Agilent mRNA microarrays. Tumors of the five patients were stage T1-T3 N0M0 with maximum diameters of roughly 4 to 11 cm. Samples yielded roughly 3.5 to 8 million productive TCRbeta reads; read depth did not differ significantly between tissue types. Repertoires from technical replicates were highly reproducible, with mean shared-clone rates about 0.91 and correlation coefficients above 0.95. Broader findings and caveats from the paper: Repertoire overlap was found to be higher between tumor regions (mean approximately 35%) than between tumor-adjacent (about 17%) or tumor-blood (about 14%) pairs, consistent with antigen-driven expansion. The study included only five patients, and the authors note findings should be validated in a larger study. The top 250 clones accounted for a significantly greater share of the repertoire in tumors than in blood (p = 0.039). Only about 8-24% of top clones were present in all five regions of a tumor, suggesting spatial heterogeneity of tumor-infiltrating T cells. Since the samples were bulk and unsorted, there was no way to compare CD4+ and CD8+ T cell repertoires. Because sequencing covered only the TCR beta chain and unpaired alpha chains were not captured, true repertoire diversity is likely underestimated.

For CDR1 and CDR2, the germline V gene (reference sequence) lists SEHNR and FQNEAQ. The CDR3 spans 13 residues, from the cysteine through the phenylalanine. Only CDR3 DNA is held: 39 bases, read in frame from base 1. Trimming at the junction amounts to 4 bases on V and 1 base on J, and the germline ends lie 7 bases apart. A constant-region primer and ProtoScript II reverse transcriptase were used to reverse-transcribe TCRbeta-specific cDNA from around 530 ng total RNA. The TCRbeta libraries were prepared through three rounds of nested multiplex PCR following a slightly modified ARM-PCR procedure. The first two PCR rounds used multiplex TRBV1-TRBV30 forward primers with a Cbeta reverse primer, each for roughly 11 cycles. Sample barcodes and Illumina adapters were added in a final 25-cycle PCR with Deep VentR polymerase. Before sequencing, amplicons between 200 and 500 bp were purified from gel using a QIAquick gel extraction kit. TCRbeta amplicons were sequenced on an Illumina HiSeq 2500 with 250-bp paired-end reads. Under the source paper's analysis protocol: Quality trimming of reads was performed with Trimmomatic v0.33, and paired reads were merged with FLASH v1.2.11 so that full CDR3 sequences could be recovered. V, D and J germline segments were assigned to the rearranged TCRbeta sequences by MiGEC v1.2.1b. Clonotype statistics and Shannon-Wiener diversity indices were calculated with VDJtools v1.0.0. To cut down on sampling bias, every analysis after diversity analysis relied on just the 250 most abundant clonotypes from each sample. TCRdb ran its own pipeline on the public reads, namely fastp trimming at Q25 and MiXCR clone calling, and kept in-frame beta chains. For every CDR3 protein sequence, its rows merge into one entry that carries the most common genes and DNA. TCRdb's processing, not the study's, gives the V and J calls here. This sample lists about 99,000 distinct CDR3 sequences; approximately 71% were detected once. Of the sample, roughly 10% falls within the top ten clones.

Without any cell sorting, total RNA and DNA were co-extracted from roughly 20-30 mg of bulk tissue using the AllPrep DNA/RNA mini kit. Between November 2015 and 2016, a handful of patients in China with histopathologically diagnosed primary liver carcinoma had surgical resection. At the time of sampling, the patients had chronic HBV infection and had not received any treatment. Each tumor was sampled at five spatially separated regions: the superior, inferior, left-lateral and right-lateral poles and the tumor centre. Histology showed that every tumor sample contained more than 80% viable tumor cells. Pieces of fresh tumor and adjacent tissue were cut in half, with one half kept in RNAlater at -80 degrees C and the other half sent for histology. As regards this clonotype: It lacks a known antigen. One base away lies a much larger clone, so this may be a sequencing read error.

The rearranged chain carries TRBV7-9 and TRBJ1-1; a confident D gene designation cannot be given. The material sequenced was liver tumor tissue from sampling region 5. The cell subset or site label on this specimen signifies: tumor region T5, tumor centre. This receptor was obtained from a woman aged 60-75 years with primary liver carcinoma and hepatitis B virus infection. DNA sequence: TGTGCCAGCAGCTCCTCAGGGAACACTGAAGCTTTCTTT. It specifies CASSSSGNTEAFF.